This TCR beta chain was observed in a study of shared clonotypes between healthy human individuals. Findings of the study overall: Apart from blood, nothing was sampled; tissue repertoires likely differ.

The V end lost 2 bases, the J end lost 3 bases, and 11 bases lay between the germline ends. The CDR3 length is 14 residues. Germline lookup yields CDR1 SGHRS and CDR2 YFSETQ. Data came from immunoSEQ multiplex PCR; TCRdb stores just in-frame clones and leaves some out. The profile shows approximately 500,000 clones, 81% of them singletons. Concerning this clone itself: What it binds is unknown.

This clonotype was obtained from a middle-aged woman in good health. Some clones in this sample may be carry-over from other donors' samples. The sequenced sample consisted of PBMCs. V usage is TRBV5-1 and J usage is TRBJ1-1; no clear D gene. The CDR3 loop reads CASSFEGADTEAFF. The CDR3 bases are TGCGCCAGCAGCTTTGAGGGCGCGGACACTGAAGCTTTCTTT.